A single sample is the source of the 2 T cell receptor beta chains below, sequenced in a study of blood T cell repertoires in COVID-19. Profiled with immunoSEQ multiplex PCR; TCRdb holds only in-frame clones, not every one. The table lists fewer than 400,000 clones, more than 90% of them singletons, with 3.9% in the top ten. The sample consisted of PBMCs or T cells enriched from blood (not recorded which). These receptors were collected from a woman aged 25 to 39 who had been exposed to COVID-19.

The chain employs TRBV7-6 and TRBJ1-4; tentatively, D is TRBD1 (5 bases). This CDR3 region has 15 residues. CDR1 SGHVS and CDR2 FNYEAQ come from the germline V gene. The V and J ends lost 1 base and 8 bases respectively, with 14 bases between them. Here the CDR3 reads CASSLGSGVREKLFF. The CDR3 nucleotides are TGTGCCAGCAGCTTAGGATCGGGGGTTCGGGAAAAACTGTTTTTT.

This clone appeared a few times. The chain couples TRBV5-6 to TRBJ1-2; D is perhaps TRBD1 (5 bases). Germline V gene data show CDR1 as SGHDT and CDR2 as YYEEEE. This CDR3 is built from 15 residues. Trimming cost V 7 bases and J 8 bases, with 24 bases left between them. CDR3 in DNA: TGTGCCAGCTCCTCCTCTTTCGACAGCCTTAGGGGCTACACCTTC. It encodes CASSSSFDSLRGYTF.